This T cell receptor (beta chain) was identified in a study of OX40 agonist ivuxolimab in advanced cancers. Study context: Ivuxolimab, an agonistic anti-OX40 (CD134) antibody, was given to patients.

V shed 4 bases, J shed 0 bases, and the junction held 7 bases outside the gene matches. The CDR3 consists of 16 residues. Germline values: CDR1 MNHNS, CDR2 SASEGT. Peripheral blood came from all dose cohorts at three timepoints. Using immunoSEQ multiplex PCR, the repertoire was profiled, and TCRdb retains in-frame clones only, with some absent. Here the sample spans over 30,000 clones, about 93% being singletons. The specimen comprised CD4+ or CD8+ T cells sorted from blood, sampled in a trial of the OX40 agonist ivuxolimab. The chain carries TRBV6-1 and TRBJ2-5; TRBD1 agrees at 8 bases. The sequence came from an adult with an advanced solid tumor such as melanoma, head and neck, liver or kidney cancer. CDR3 nucleotide sequence: TGTGCCAGCAGTGCGCAGGGGGCGACTTACCAAGAGACCCAGTACTTC. It codes for CASSAQGATYQETQYF.